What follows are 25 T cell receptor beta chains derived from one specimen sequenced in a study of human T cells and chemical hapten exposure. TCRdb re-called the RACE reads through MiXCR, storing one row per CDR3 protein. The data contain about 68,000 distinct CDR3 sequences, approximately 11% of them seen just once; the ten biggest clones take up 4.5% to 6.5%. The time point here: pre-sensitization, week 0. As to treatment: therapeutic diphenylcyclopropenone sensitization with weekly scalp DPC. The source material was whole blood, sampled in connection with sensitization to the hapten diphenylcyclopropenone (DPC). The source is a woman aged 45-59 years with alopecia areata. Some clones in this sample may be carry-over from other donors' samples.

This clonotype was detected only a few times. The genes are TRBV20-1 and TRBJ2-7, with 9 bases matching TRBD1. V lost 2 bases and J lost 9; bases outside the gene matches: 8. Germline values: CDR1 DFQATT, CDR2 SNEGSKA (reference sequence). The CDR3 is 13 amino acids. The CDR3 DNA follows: TGCAGTGCTAGACCCTCTGGACAGGGGCCGCAGTACTTC. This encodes CSARPSGQGPQYF.

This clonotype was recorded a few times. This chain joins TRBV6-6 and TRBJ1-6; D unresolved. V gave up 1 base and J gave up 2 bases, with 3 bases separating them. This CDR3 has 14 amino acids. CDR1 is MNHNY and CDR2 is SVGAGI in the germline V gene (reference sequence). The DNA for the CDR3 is TGTGCCAGCAGTTACTACACCTATAATTCACCCCTCCACTTT. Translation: CASSYYTYNSPLHF.

In nucleotides, the CDR3 is TGTGCCAGCAGTTCGAGGGACAGGGTTCACACTGAAGCTTTCTTT. This translates into CASSSRDRVHTEAFF. This sequence joins TRBV5-6 and TRBJ1-1, with 9 bases lining up with TRBD1. The CDR3 is made up of 15 amino acids. Trimming at V came to 5 bases and at J to 3 bases, leaving 8 bases not matched to a gene. CDR1 is SGHDT and CDR2 is YYEEEE in the germline V gene.

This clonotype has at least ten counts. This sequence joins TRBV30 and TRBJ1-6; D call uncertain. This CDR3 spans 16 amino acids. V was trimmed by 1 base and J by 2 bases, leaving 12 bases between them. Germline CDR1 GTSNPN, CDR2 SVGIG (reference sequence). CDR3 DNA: TGTGCCTGGAGTGACTGGGAAGTCACCTATAATTCACCCCTCCACTTT. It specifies CAWSDWEVTYNSPLHF.

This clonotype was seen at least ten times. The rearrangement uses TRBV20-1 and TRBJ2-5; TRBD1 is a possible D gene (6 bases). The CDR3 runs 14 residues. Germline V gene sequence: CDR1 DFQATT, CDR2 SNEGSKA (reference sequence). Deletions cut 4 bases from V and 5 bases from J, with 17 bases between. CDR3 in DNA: TGCAGTGCTAATGACAGGCCCTCCGTGGAGACCCAGTACTTC. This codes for CSANDRPSVETQYF.

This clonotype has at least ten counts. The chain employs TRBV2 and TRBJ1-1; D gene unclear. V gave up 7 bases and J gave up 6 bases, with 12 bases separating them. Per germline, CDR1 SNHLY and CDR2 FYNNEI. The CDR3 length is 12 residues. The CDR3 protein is CASKQKVPEAFF. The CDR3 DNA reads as TGTGCCAGCAAACAGAAAGTCCCTGAAGCTTTCTTT.

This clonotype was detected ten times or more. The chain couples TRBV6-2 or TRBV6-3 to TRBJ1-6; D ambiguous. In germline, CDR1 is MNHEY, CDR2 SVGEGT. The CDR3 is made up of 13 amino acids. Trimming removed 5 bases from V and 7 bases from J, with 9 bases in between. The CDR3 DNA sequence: TGTGCCAGCAGTGGACTCAGGAATTCACCCCTCCACTTT. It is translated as CASSGLRNSPLHF.

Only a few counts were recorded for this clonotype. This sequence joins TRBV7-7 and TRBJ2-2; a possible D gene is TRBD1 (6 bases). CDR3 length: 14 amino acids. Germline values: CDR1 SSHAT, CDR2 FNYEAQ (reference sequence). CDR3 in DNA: TGTGCTAGCCGATCTGGACAGACGACCGGGGAGCTGTTTTTT. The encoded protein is CASRSGQTTGELFF.

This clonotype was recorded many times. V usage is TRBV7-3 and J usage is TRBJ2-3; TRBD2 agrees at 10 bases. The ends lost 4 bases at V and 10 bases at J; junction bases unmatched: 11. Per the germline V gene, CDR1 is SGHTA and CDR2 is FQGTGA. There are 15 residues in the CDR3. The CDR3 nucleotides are TGTGCCAGCAGCTCCGCCCCCCCAGCGGGAGGGGCGCAGTATTTT. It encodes CASSSAPPAGGAQYF.

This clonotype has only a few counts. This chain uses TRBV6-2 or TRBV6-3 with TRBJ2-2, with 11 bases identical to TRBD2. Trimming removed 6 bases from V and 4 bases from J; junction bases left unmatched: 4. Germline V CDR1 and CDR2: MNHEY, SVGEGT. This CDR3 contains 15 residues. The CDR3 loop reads CASRLAGGSTGELFF. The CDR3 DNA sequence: TGTGCCAGCAGGCTAGCGGGAGGAAGCACCGGGGAGCTGTTTTTT.

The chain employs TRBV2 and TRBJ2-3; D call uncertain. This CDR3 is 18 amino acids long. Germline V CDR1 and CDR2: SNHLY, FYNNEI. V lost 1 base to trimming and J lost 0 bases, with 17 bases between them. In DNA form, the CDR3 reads TGTGCCAGCAGTGAAGAGGGCGGATCCCTACTTAGCACAGATACGCAGTATTTT. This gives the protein CASSEEGGSLLSTDTQYF. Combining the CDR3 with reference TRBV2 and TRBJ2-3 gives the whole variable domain EPEVTQTPSHQVTQMGQEVILRCVPISNHLYFYWYRQILGQKVEFLVSFYNNEISEKSEIFDDQFSVERPDGSNFTLKIRSTKLEDSAMYFCASSEEGGSLLSTDTQYFGPGTRLTVL.

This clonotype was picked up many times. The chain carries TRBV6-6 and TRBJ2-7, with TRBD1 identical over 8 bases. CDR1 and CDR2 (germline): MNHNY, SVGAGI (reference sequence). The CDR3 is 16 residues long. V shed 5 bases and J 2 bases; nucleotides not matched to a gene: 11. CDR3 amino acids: CASSPTGTGRAYEQYF. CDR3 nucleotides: TGTGCCAGCAGTCCAACGGGGACAGGCAGAGCCTACGAGCAGTACTTC.

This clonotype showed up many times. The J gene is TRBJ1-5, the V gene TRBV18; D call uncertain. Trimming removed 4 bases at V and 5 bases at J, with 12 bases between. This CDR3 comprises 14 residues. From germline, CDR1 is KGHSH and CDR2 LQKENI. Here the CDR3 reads CASSRGKPDQPQHF. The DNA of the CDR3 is TGTGCCAGCTCACGCGGGAAGCCAGATCAGCCCCAGCATTTT.

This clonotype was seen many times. The CDR3 reads CASTPQQGGVQYF. The CDR3 DNA is TGTGCCAGCACCCCTCAACAGGGGGGGGTTCAGTACTTC. The chain has TRBV9 and TRBJ2-4; D perhaps matches TRBD1 (8 bases). There are 13 residues in the CDR3. V was trimmed by 6 bases and J by 11 bases, leaving 18 bases between them. Per the germline V gene, CDR1 is SGDLS and CDR2 is YYNGEE. Full variable domain (missing parts from reference TRBV9 and TRBJ2-4): DSGVTQTPKHLITATGQRVTLRCSPRSGDLSVYWYQQSLDQGLQFLIQYYNGEERAKGNILERFSAQQFPDLHSELNLSSLELGDSALYFCASTPQQGGVQYFGAGTRLSVL.

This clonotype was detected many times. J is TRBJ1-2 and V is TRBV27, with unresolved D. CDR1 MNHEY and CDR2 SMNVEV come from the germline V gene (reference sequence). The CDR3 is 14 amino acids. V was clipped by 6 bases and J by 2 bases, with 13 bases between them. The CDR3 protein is CASSKKAVNYGYTF. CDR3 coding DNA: TGTGCCAGCAGCAAGAAAGCGGTCAACTATGGCTACACCTTC.

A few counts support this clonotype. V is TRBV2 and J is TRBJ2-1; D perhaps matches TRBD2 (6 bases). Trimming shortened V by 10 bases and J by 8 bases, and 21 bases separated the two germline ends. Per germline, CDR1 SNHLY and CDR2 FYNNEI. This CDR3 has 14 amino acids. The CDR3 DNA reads TGTGCCATGAAGCAGACTAGAGTCAGAGATGAGCAGTTCTTC. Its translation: CAMKQTRVRDEQFF.

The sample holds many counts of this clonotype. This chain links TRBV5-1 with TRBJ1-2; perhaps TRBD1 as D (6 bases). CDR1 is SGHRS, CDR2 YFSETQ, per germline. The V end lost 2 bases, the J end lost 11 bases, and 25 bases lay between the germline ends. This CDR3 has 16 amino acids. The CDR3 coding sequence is TGCGCCAGCAGCTTACCAACAGGGACGGCCGAAACTCAGTACACCTTC. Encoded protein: CASSLPTGTAETQYTF. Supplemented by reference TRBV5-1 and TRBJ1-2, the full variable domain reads KAGVTQTPRYLIKTRGQQVTLSCSPISGHRSVSWYQQTPGQGLQFLFEYFSETQRNKGNFPGRFSGRQFSNSRSEMNVSTLELGDSALYLCASSLPTGTAETQYTFGSGTRLTVV.

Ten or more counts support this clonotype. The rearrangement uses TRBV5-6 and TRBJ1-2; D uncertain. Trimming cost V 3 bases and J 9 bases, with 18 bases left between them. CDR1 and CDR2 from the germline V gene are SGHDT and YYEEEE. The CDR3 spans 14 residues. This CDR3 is CASSSTGPVPRYTF. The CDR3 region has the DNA TGTGCCAGCAGCTCGACCGGGCCGGTTCCCCGCTACACCTTC.

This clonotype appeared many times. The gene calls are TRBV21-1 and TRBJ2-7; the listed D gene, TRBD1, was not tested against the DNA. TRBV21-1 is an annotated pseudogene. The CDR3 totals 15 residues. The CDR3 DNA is TGTGCCAGCAGCAAAGTTGGGACAGGGGGCCGGGAGCAGTACTTC. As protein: CASSKVGTGGREQYF.

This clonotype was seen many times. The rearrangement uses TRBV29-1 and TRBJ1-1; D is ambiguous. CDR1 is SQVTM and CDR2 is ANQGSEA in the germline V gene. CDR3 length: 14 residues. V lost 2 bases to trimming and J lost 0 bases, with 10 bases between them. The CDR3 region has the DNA TGCAGCGTTGAACAGGCGACCATGAACACTGAAGCTTTCTTT. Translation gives CSVEQATMNTEAFF.

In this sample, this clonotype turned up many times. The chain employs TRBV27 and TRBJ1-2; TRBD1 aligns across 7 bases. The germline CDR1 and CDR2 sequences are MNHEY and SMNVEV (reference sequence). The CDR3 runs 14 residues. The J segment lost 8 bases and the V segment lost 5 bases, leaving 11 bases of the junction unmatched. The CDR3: CASSPGQEYGGYTF. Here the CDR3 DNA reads TGTGCCAGCAGTCCTGGACAGGAATATGGGGGCTACACCTTC.

For the CDR3, the DNA is TGTGCCTGGACCCCACGGACAGGACGGAACACTGAAGCTTTCTTT. This translates into CAWTPRTGRNTEAFF. The chain has TRBV30 and TRBJ1-1, with 7 bases identical to TRBD1. This CDR3 region has 15 residues. Germline V gene data show CDR1 as GTSNPN and CDR2 as SVGIG (reference sequence). The V segment lost 4 bases and the J segment 1 base; nucleotides outside the gene matches: 9.

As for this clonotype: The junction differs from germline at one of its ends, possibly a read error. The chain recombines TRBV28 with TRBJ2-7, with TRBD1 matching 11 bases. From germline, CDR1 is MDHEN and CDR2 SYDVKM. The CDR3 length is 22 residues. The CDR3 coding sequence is TGTGTCAGCAGTACGGACAGGGGGCGCGGGGCCTTCCTGCGAGAAAGCTCCTACGAGCAGTACTTC. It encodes CVSSTDRGRGAFLRESSYEQYF.

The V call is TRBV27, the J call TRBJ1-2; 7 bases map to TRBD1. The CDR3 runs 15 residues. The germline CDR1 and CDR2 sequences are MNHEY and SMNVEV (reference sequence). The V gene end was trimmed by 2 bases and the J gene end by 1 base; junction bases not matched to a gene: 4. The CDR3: CASSLGDSLNYGYTF. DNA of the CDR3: TGTGCCAGCAGTTTAGGGGACAGCCTTAACTATGGCTACACCTTC.

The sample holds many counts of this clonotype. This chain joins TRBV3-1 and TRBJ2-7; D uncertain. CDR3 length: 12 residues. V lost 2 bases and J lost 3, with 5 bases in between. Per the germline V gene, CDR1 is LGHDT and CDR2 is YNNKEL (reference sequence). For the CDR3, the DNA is TGTGCCAGCAGCCAACTCAACTACGAGCAGTACTTC. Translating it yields CASSQLNYEQYF.